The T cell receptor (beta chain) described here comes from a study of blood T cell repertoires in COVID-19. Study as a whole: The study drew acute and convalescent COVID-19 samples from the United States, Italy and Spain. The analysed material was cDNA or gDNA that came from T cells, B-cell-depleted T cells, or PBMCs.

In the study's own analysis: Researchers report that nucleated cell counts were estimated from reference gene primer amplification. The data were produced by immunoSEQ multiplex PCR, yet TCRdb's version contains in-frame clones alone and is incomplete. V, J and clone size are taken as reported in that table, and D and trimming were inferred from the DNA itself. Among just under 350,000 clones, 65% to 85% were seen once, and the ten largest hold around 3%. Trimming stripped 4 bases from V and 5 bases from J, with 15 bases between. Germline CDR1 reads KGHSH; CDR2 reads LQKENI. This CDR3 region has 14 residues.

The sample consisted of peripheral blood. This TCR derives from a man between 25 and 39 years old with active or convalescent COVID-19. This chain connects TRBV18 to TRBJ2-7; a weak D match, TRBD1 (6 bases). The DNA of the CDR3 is TGTGCCAGCTCACTCAGGGGCCACGTGGACGAGCAGTACTTC. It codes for CASSLRGHVDEQYF.